These 31 T cell receptor beta chains were sequenced from one sample in a study of somatic mutations in cytotoxic T cells in rheumatoid arthritis. Measured with immunoSEQ multiplex PCR; TCRdb has only the in-frame clones, and not every one. This sample has roughly 13,000 clones, with 82% found just once. The sequencing sample was made of CD8+ T cells sorted from blood. The receptors derive from an adult with rheumatoid arthritis.

The genes are TRBV6-5 and TRBJ1-5; D is unclear. The CDR3 consists of 13 residues. The V gene's germline CDR1 is MNHEY and CDR2 SVGAGI. The V end was cut by 6 bases, the J end by 9 bases, with 15 bases between. The CDR3 DNA follows: TGTGCCAGCAGCTCTATCGGTCCGCCGCCCCAGCATTTT. Amino acid sequence: CASSSIGPPPQHF.

This clone was recorded once. The chain employs TRBV9 and TRBJ2-7, with 7 bases that match TRBD2. Trimming took 3 bases from V and 3 from J; bases not matched to a gene: 6. Per the germline V gene, CDR1 is SGDLS and CDR2 is YYNGEE. The CDR3 contains 14 residues. CDR3 amino acids: CASSAGGGLYEQYF. CDR3 nucleotide sequence: TGTGCCAGCAGCGCCGGCGGGGGACTCTACGAGCAGTACTTC.

This chain joins TRBV7-8 and TRBJ2-1; maybe TRBD2 (6 bases). The CDR3 length is 15 residues. The V end lost 4 bases, the J end lost 9 bases, and 19 bases lay between the germline ends. Germline CDR1 is SGHVS and CDR2 is FQNEAQ. The chain's CDR3 is CASSSGPGTGGEQFF. The CDR3 DNA is TGTGCCAGCAGCTCAGGGCCAGGAACCGGGGGTGAGCAGTTCTTC.

This chain links TRBV27 with TRBJ1-6; D not resolved. The CDR3 extends over 15 amino acids. Trimming cost V 5 bases and J 8 bases, with 16 bases left between them. In germline, CDR1 is MNHEY, CDR2 SMNVEV (reference sequence). CDR3 protein: CASSNQLGRYSPLHF. For the CDR3, the DNA is TGTGCCAGCAGTAACCAGCTGGGTCGGTATTCACCCCTCCACTTT.

The table lists this clone with a few counts. J is TRBJ1-5 and V is TRBV19; 9 bases map to TRBD1. V trimming: 4 bases; J trimming: 4 bases; junction bases outside the gene matches: 2. CDR1 and CDR2 from the germline V gene are LNHDA and SQIVND (reference sequence). CDR3 length: 14 amino acids. The CDR3 is CASSTGTGNQPQHF. In nucleotides, the CDR3 is TGTGCCAGTAGTACCGGGACAGGGAATCAGCCCCAGCATTTT.

V and J are TRBV18 and TRBJ1-2; D ambiguous. The V gene lost 6 bases and the J gene lost 8 bases, with 16 bases spanning the gap. The CDR3 extends over 13 amino acids. Germline V lookup: CDR1 KGHSH, CDR2 LQKENI. CDR3 region: CASSPLALEGYTF. Written as DNA, the CDR3 is TGTGCCAGCTCCCCGTTGGCCCTGGAGGGCTACACCTTC.

This clone was seen a few times. V usage is TRBV7-3 and J usage is TRBJ1-2; D gene ambiguous. The CDR3 has 10 residues. CDR1 and CDR2 from the germline V gene are SGHTA and FQGTGA. V dropped 5 bases and J dropped 2 bases, with 0 bases sitting between them. The CDR3 sequence is CASSNYGYTF. The CDR3 coding sequence is TGTGCCAGCAGCAACTATGGCTACACCTTC. The variable domain in full, completed from reference TRBV7-3 and TRBJ1-2, reads GAGVSQTPSNKVTEKGKYVELRCDPISGHTALYWYRQSLGQGPEFLIYFQGTGAADDSGLPNDRFFAVRPEGSVSTLKIQRTERGDSAVYLCASSNYGYTFGSGTRLTVV.

V is TRBV9 and J is TRBJ2-5; possibly TRBD1 for D (6 bases). V dropped 0 bases and J dropped 0 bases, with 9 bases sitting between them. The CDR3 loop spans 15 amino acids. CDR1 and CDR2 from the germline V gene are SGDLS and YYNGEE. CDR3 residues: CASSVGRTDQETQYF. CDR3 DNA: TGTGCCAGCAGCGTAGGGAGGACAGACCAAGAGACCCAGTACTTC.

The V gene is TRBV20-1, the J gene TRBJ1-2; TRBD1 matches 7 bases. This CDR3 contains 11 residues. CDR1 and CDR2 (germline): DFQATT, SNEGSKA (reference sequence). The V segment lost 5 bases and the J segment 8 bases; nucleotides outside the gene matches: 5. The CDR3 loop reads CSAPRGAGYTF. The CDR3 coding sequence is TGCAGTGCTCCCAGGGGGGCCGGCTACACCTTC.

There are a few counts of this clone. The rearrangement links TRBV7-9 to TRBJ1-5; TRBD1 might be the D (6 bases). Germline CDR1 reads SEHNR; CDR2 reads FQNEAQ (reference sequence). V was shortened by 5 bases and J by 11 bases, with 19 bases between the two germline ends. This CDR3 contains 14 residues. CDR3 region: CASSQGGLIMAQHF. The CDR3 coding sequence is TGTGCCAGCAGCCAAGGGGGACTTATCATGGCCCAGCATTTT.

The CDR3 reads CASKGLGARAEAFF. The CDR3 DNA reads as TGTGCCAGCAAAGGACTGGGGGCGAGGGCTGAAGCTTTCTTT. The chain couples TRBV28 to TRBJ1-1; a weak D match, TRBD1 (6 bases). This CDR3 comprises 14 residues. V lost 7 bases and J 6 bases, leaving 18 bases between the germline ends. In germline, CDR1 is MDHEN, CDR2 SYDVKM.

In DNA, the CDR3 is TGCGCCAGCAGCCCGGACCCTATGACAGGGAACCAAGAGACCCAGTACTTC. Its protein is CASSPDPMTGNQETQYF. V and J are TRBV5-1 and TRBJ2-5, with 7 bases that match TRBD1. The CDR3 has 17 amino acids. CDR1 and CDR2 (germline): SGHRS, YFSETQ. V lost 4 bases and J lost 0; bases outside the gene matches: 12.

The rearrangement links TRBV11-3 to TRBJ1-4; a weak D match, TRBD1 (6 bases). Germline V lookup: CDR1 SGHNT, CDR2 YENEEA. This CDR3 is 15 amino acids long. V was pared by 5 bases and J by 6 bases, with 16 bases between. CDR3 region: CASSTAQGLDEKLFF. CDR3 sequence (DNA): TGTGCCAGCAGCACAGCACAGGGTTTGGATGAAAAACTGTTTTTT.

The V call is TRBV5-1, the J call TRBJ2-5; TRBD2 might be the D (6 bases). This CDR3 is 13 amino acids long. From germline, CDR1 is SGHRS and CDR2 YFSETQ. The germline V and J ends were trimmed by 4 bases and 4 bases, with 11 bases remaining between them. The CDR3 DNA reads as TGCGCCAGCAGCCCACGGGGGAGAGAGACCCAGTACTTC. Translation gives CASSPRGRETQYF. Together with reference TRBV5-1 and TRBJ2-5, the CDR3 gives the full variable domain: KAGVTQTPRYLIKTRGQQVTLSCSPISGHRSVSWYQQTPGQGLQFLFEYFSETQRNKGNFPGRFSGRQFSNSRSEMNVSTLELGDSALYLCASSPRGRETQYFGPGTRLLVL.

V and J are TRBV6-5 and TRBJ1-1; D gene unclear. V dropped 0 bases and J dropped 3 bases, with 11 bases sitting between them. The CDR3 consists of 15 residues. Germline V gives CDR1 MNHEY, CDR2 SVGAGI. The CDR3 DNA reads as TGTGCCAGCAGTTACTCCGGAGCTGGGGACACTGAAGCTTTCTTT. It codes for CASSYSGAGDTEAFF.

The chain couples TRBV30 to TRBJ2-3; D might be TRBD2 (5 bases). In germline, CDR1 is GTSNPN, CDR2 SVGIG (reference sequence). The CDR3 has 13 residues. The germline V and J ends were trimmed by 2 bases and 1 base, with 7 bases remaining between them. The CDR3 DNA reads TGTGCCTGGAGTCACGGGGGCACAGATACGCAGTATTTT. It specifies CAWSHGGTDTQYF.

This chain uses TRBV9 with TRBJ2-1; possible D gene TRBD2, 6 bases. Germline-derived CDR1 and CDR2 are SGDLS and YYNGEE. V gave up 0 bases and J gave up 7 bases, with 20 bases separating them. The CDR3 contains 17 residues. CDR3 in amino acids: CASSVEVGGPRGNEQFF. CDR3 DNA: TGTGCCAGCAGCGTAGAAGTAGGAGGGCCCCGGGGGAATGAGCAGTTCTTC.

The chain uses TRBV27 and TRBJ2-7; possibly TRBD1 or TRBD2 for D (5 bases each). V was pared by 2 bases and J by 6 bases, with 23 bases between. CDR3 length: 17 amino acids. Germline values: CDR1 MNHEY, CDR2 SMNVEV (reference sequence). The DNA of the CDR3 is TGTGCCAGCAGTTTAATAGGGGTGTCTAGGGCGAGCGGCGAGCAGTACTTC. It specifies CASSLIGVSRASGEQYF.

The chain has TRBV6-5 and TRBJ2-1; 7 bases are shared with TRBD2. The CDR3 is 13 amino acids. Per germline, CDR1 MNHEY and CDR2 SVGAGI. V lost 5 bases, J lost 5 bases, and 3 bases stayed unmatched. The CDR3 loop reads CASSGEGNNEQFF. Here the CDR3 DNA reads TGTGCCAGCAGTGGGGAGGGCAACAATGAGCAGTTCTTC.

The chain is built from TRBV7-2 and TRBJ1-3, with D maybe TRBD1 (6 bases). In germline, CDR1 is SGHTA, CDR2 FQGNSA. This CDR3 comprises 14 residues. V gave up 5 bases and J gave up 4 bases, with 12 bases separating them. The CDR3 nucleotides read TGTGCCAGCAGCGCACAGGGAGCAGGAAACACCATATATTTT. Encoded protein: CASSAQGAGNTIYF. Full variable domain (missing parts from reference TRBV7-2 and TRBJ1-3): GAGVSQSPSNKVTEKGKDVELRCDPISGHTALYWYRQSLGQGLEFLIYFQGNSAPDKSGLPSDRFSAERTGGSVSTLTIQRTQQEDSAVYLCASSAQGAGNTIYFGEGSWLTVV.

This clone was counted a single time. The CDR3 coding sequence is TGTGCCAGCAGCTTGGGAGGGGCCGGTTCACCCCTCCACTTT. This gives the protein CASSLGGAGSPLHF. The chain couples TRBV5-5 to TRBJ1-6, with a tentative D call TRBD1 (5 bases). CDR3 size: 14 residues. CDR1 and CDR2 (germline): SGHKS, YYEKEE (reference sequence). Trimming took 0 bases from V and 9 from J, leaving 10 bases between them.

The rearrangement links TRBV11-2 to TRBJ2-7; D tentatively fits TRBD1 or TRBD2 (5 bases each). The germline V and J ends were trimmed by 0 bases and 0 bases, with 18 bases remaining between them. This CDR3 comprises 18 residues. Germline V CDR1 and CDR2: SGHAT, FQNNGV. The CDR3 here is CASSLDLFGGVASYEQYF. The DNA of the CDR3 is TGTGCCAGCAGCTTAGATCTATTTGGGGGAGTTGCCTCCTACGAGCAGTACTTC.

The V gene is TRBV11-2, the J gene TRBJ1-2; D might be TRBD1 (5 bases). The V end lost 5 bases, the J end lost 2 bases, and 15 bases lay between the germline ends. Germline lookup yields CDR1 SGHAT and CDR2 FQNNGV. The CDR3 runs 15 residues. The CDR3 nucleotides are TGTGCCAGCAGCCCCGTTGAGGGACTCAACTATGGCTACACCTTC. It codes for CASSPVEGLNYGYTF.

This clone appeared a single time. V usage is TRBV7-8 and J usage is TRBJ2-1; no firm D call. The CDR3 runs to 15 residues. The germline V and J ends were trimmed by 1 base and 1 base, with 8 bases remaining between them. Per the germline V gene, CDR1 is SGHVS and CDR2 is FQNEAQ. As DNA, the CDR3 is TGTGCCAGCAGCTTAGGAGGCACATCCTACAATGAGCAGTTCTTC. Protein sequence: CASSLGGTSYNEQFF. The full variable domain, with the rest looked up from reference TRBV7-8 and TRBJ2-1, is GAGVSQSPRYKVAKRGQDVALRCDPISGHVSLFWYQQALGQGPEFLTYFQNEAQLDKSGLPSDRFFAERPEGSVSTLKIQRTQQEDSAVYLCASSLGGTSYNEQFFGPGTRLTVL.

The chain has TRBV11-1 and TRBJ2-5; 7 bases fit TRBD2. Looked up from germline, CDR1 is SGHAT and CDR2 is FQDESV (reference sequence). The CDR3 consists of 16 residues. The trim removed 5 bases at V and 1 base at J, leaving 10 bases unmatched. The CDR3 region is CASSRGVIPPQETQYF. CDR3 coding DNA: TGTGCCAGCAGCCGGGGGGTTATCCCACCCCAAGAGACCCAGTACTTC.

The sample holds one count of this clone. The rearrangement joins TRBV10-3 to TRBJ1-4; D not resolved. The CDR3 runs to 15 residues. Germline CDR1 reads ENHRY; CDR2 reads SYGVKD. V lost 6 bases and J 5 bases, leaving 16 bases between the germline ends. The CDR3 region is CAIRAGRSSNEKLFF. DNA for the CDR3: TGTGCCATCAGAGCCGGCAGGAGCAGCAATGAAAAACTGTTTTTT.

This clone was observed a handful of times. The chain couples TRBV10-1 to TRBJ1-5; D is unresolved. The CDR3 is made up of 12 amino acids. Trimming removed 3 bases from V and 4 bases from J, with 4 bases in between. Germline CDR1 WNHNN, CDR2 SYGVQD (reference sequence). The CDR3 here is CASSDRNQPQHF. CDR3 sequence (DNA): TGCGCCAGCAGTGACAGAAATCAGCCCCAGCATTTT.

Only a few counts were recorded for this clone. The chain couples TRBV9 to TRBJ1-2; 7 bases are a match to TRBD1. The V and J ends lost 4 bases and 2 bases, in that order; junction bases with no gene match: 8. From germline, CDR1 is SGDLS and CDR2 YYNGEE. CDR3 size: 15 residues. CDR3 region: CASSPRTGTNYGYTF. CDR3 bases: TGTGCCAGCAGCCCACGGACAGGTACAAACTATGGCTACACCTTC.

V and J are TRBV27 and TRBJ2-1, with 16 bases lining up with TRBD2. This CDR3 region has 18 residues. Trimming took 3 bases from V and 4 from J; bases not matched to a gene: 6. Germline V gene lookup returns CDR1 MNHEY and CDR2 SMNVEV (reference sequence). The CDR3 DNA sequence: TGTGCCAGCAGTTTTGGGACTAGCGGGAGGGAGAGGTACAATGAGCAGTTCTTC. Its translation: CASSFGTSGRERYNEQFF.

The chain has TRBV19 and TRBJ1-5; D is ambiguous. Germline CDR1 LNHDA, CDR2 SQIVND (reference sequence). The CDR3 is 12 residues long. V dropped 1 base and J dropped 6 bases, with 4 bases sitting between them. The CDR3 reads CASSIGGQPQHF. CDR3 coding DNA: TGTGCCAGTAGTATAGGGGGTCAGCCCCAGCATTTT.

This clone occurred a few times. The V call is TRBV2, the J call TRBJ1-1; 7 bases match TRBD1. The trim removed 7 bases at V and 4 bases at J, leaving 6 bases unmatched. Germline V gene lookup returns CDR1 SNHLY and CDR2 FYNNEI. The CDR3 has 13 amino acids. The CDR3 loop is CASKNRGITEAFF. As DNA, the CDR3 is TGTGCCAGCAAGAACAGGGGAATCACTGAAGCTTTCTTT.